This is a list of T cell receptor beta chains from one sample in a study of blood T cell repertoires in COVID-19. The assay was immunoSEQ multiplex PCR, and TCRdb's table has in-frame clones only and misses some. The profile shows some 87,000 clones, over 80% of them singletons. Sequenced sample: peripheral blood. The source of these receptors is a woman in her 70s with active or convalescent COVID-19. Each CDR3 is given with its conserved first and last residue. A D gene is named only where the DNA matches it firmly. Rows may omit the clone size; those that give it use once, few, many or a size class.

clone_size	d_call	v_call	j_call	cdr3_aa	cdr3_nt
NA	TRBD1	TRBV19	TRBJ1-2	CASSPLYRDRDLQAGYTF	TGTGCCAGTAGTCCCTTATACCGGGACAGGGACTTACAGGCTGGCTACACCTTC
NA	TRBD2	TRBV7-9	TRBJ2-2	CASPRGGTGELFF	TGTGCCTCCCCCCGGGGGGGCACCGGGGAGCTGTTTTTT
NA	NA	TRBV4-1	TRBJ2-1	CASSQVGGGKFEQFF	TGCGCCAGCAGCCAAGTGGGCGGGGGCAAATTTGAGCAGTTCTTC
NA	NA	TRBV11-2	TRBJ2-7	CASNELSRDYEQYF	TGTGCCAGCAACGAGTTGTCGAGGGATTACGAGCAGTACTTC
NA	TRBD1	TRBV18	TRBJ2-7	CASSWDRGVEQYF	TGTGCCAGCTCATGGGACAGGGGGGTCGAGCAGTACTTC
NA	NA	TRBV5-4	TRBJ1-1	CASSSGGSMNTEAFF	TGTGCCAGCAGCTCTGGGGGGTCTATGAACACTGAAGCTTTCTTT
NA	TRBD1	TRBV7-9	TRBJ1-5	CASSPGTGGGQPQHF	TGTGCCAGCAGCCCAGGGACAGGGGGAGGTCAGCCCCAGCATTTT
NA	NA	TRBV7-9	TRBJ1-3	CASSAGTGNTIYF	TGTGCCAGCAGCGCGGGGACTGGAAACACCATATATTTT
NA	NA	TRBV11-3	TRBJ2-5	CASSLDRGQETQYF	TGTGCCAGCAGCTTAGACAGGGGCCAAGAGACCCAGTACTTC
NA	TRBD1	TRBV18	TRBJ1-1	CASSQGALTEAFF	TGTGCCAGCTCACAGGGGGCGCTGACTGAAGCTTTCTTT
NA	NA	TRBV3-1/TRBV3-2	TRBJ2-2	CASSSGEANTGELFF	TGTGCCAGCAGCTCCGGGGAAGCGAACACCGGGGAGCTGTTTTTT
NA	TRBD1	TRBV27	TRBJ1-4	CASRGQSAEKLFF	TGTGCCAGCAGGGGACAGTCCGCTGAAAAACTGTTTTTT
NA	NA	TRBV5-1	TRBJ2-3	CASMIGSDTQYF	TGCGCCAGCATGATTGGCTCAGATACGCAGTATTTT
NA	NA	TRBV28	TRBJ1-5	CASSFFVQPQHF	TGTGCCAGCAGTTTTTTCGTTCAGCCCCAGCATTTT
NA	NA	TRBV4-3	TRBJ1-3	CASSQDQQISGNTIYF	TGCGCCAGCAGCCAAGATCAACAGATCTCTGGAAACACCATATATTTT
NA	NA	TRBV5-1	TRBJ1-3	CASSVQGPGGGNTIYF	TGCGCCAGCAGCGTCCAAGGGCCGGGGGGCGGAAACACCATATATTTT
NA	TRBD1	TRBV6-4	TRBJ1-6	CASSRDRVENSPLHF	TGTGCCAGCAGTCGGGACAGGGTTGAGAATTCACCCCTCCACTTT
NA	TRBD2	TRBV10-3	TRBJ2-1	CAISDLSGGFYNEQFF	TGTGCCATCAGTGACCTCTCCGGGGGGTTCTACAATGAGCAGTTCTTC
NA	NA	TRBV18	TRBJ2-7	CASSLTYGQVTGEQYF	TGTGCCAGCTCACTAACTTATGGACAAGTCACTGGCGAGCAGTACTTC
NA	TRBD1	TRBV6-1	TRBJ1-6	CASSEGTGNSPLHF	TGTGCCAGCAGTGAAGGGACAGGGAATTCACCCCTCCACTTT
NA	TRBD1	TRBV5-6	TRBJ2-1	CASSLEEGQGARFF	TGTGCCAGCAGCTTGGAAGAGGGACAGGGCGCCAGGTTCTTC
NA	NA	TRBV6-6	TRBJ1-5	CASSSRTGSSNQPQHF	TGTGCCAGCAGTTCCCGAACAGGGTCCAGCAATCAGCCCCAGCATTTT
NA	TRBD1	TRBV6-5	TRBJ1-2	CASRTTGTGGARYTF	TGTGCCAGCAGAACAACCGGGACAGGGGGCGCGCGCTACACCTTC
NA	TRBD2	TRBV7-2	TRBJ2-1	CASSLQGGGGGQFF	TGTGCCAGCAGCTTACAAGGCGGGGGAGGCGGGCAGTTCTTC
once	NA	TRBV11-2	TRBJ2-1	CASSLGGTHYNEQFF	TGTGCCAGCAGCTTAGGTGGGACACACTACAATGAGCAGTTCTTC
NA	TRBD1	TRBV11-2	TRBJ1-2	CASSLVYRGADGYTF	TGTGCCAGCAGCTTAGTCTACAGGGGAGCAGATGGCTACACCTTC
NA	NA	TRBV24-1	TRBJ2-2	CATSAAGGGELFF	TGTGCCACCAGTGCCGCAGGAGGCGGGGAGCTGTTTTTT
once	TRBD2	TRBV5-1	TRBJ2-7	CASSSGLAGVSYEQYF	TGCGCCAGCAGCTCGGGACTAGCGGGAGTCTCCTACGAGCAGTACTTC
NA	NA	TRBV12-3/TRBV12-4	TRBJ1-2	CASSSPGPYGYTF	TGTGCCAGCAGTTCCCCAGGGCCCTATGGCTACACCTTC
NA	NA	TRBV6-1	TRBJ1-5	CASSETSGNQPQHF	TGTGCCAGCAGTGAGACTTCGGGAAATCAGCCCCAGCATTTT
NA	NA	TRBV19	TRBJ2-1	CASSSLLVKEKNEQFF	TGTGCCAGTAGTTCTCTACTAGTGAAGGAGAAAAATGAGCAGTTCTTC
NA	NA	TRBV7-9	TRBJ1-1	CASRRDSGIEAFF	TGTGCCAGCAGACGTGACAGCGGGATTGAAGCTTTCTTT
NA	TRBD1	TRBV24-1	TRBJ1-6	CATSETGEGSPLHF	TGTGCCACCAGTGAAACAGGGGAAGGTTCACCCCTCCACTTT
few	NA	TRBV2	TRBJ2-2	CASSPGDPGELFF	TGTGCCAGCAGTCCAGGGGATCCCGGGGAGCTGTTTTTT
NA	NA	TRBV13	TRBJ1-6	CASSETSSYNSPLHF	TGTGCCAGCAGCGAAACGAGCTCCTATAATTCACCCCTCCACTTT
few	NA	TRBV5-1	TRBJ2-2	CASSTRTSTGELFF	TGCGCCAGCAGCACCCGGACATCCACCGGGGAGCTGTTTTTT
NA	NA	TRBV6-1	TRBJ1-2	CATGTGFYGYTF	TGTGCCACGGGAACCGGGTTCTATGGCTACACCTTC
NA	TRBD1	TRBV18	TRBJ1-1	CASSPTGVTEAFF	TGTGCCAGCTCACCCACAGGGGTCACTGAAGCTTTCTTT
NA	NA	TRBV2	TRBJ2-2	CASSVLNTGELFF	TGTGCCAGCAGTGTACTGAACACCGGGGAGCTGTTTTTT
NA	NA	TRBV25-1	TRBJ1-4	CASSEYVQGSTGKLFF	TGTGCCAGCAGTGAATATGTTCAGGGAAGTACTGGAAAACTGTTTTTT
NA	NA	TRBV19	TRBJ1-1	CASSMEGYTEAFF	TGTGCCAGTAGTATGGAGGGTTATACTGAAGCTTTCTTT
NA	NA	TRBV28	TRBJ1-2	CASRPGGANYGYTF	TGTGCCAGCCGCCCGGGGGGCGCGAACTATGGCTACACCTTC
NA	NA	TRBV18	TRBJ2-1	CASSPGVDEQFF	TGTGCCAGCTCACCGGGAGTTGATGAGCAGTTCTTC
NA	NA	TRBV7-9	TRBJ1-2	CASSTRQFSYGYTF	TGTGCCAGCAGCACGAGACAGTTTAGCTATGGCTACACCTTC
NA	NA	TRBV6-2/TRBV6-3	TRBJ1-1	CASSQPGQGAFF	TGTGCCAGCAGTCAACCGGGACAAGGGGCTTTCTTT